The clone carrying this T cell receptor beta chain was picked up one time. Its target is unknown. The sample is drawn from a study of radiotherapy plus CTLA-4 blockade in lung cancer. Findings and limits, study-wide: In blood, tumor-derived TCR clones expanded after radiotherapy plus ipilimumab. The authors reported that early blood T cell clone dynamics, with interferon-beta, best predicted response.

This CDR3 comprises 18 residues. V dropped 3 bases and J dropped 2 bases, with 22 bases sitting between them. CDR1 is SGHAT, CDR2 FQNNGV, per germline. Libraries were prepared by immunoSEQ multiplex PCR; TCRdb keeps only in-frame clonotypes and omits some of them. The table has around 37,000 clones, around 74% seen once. The chain employs TRBV11-2 and TRBJ1-1, with D possibly TRBD1 on 5 matching bases. The sequencing here drew on peripheral blood, taken from a patient treated with radiotherapy plus ipilimumab. The TCR sequence derives from a human donor with non-small cell lung cancer that progressed on radiotherapy plus ipilimumab. CDR3 in DNA: TGTGCCAGCAGCTTTAGTAGGGGAGTAAGCCAGGATAACACTGAAGCTTTCTTT. Translation gives CASSFSRGVSQDNTEAFF.